Below, one T cell receptor beta chain is given with its context. Its specificity is not known. The germline V gene encodes CDR1 MDHEN and CDR2 SYDVKM. The V end lost 5 bases, the J end lost 2 bases, and 9 bases lay between the germline ends. This CDR3 is 13 amino acids long. The time point here: newly diagnosed GD, antithyroid drugs for less than 3 months. The TCR library was made from RNA that had been extracted from PBMCs in TRIzol. Building the TCR beta libraries relied on iRepertoire HTBI primers, and CDR3 regions underwent Arm-PCR. Each CDR3 protein is one row after TCRdb ran MiXCR on the multiplex PCR reads. The table lists 600,000 to 650,000 distinct CDR3 sequences, approximately 15% of them singletons. The record originates from a study of regulatory T cells in long-lasting Graves disease. Study-wide points: For persistent Graves' patients, TCR diversity was lower than for newly diagnosed ones. The work looked only at peripheral blood and did not look at thyroid tissue. Comparison showed that persistent patients shared more public clonotypes (about 3,000) than new patients (about 970).

The same sample was also used in a study of T cells in Graves' hyperthyroidism and ophthalmopathy. From that report: The HTBI primer set drove a first-round RT-PCR of the TCR CDR3.

The input for sequencing was peripheral blood mononuclear cells (PBMCs), taken at new diagnosis, from a patient treated with antithyroid drugs. The chain links TRBV28 to TRBJ1-1, with a tentative D call TRBD1 (5 bases). This clonotype originated in a young woman with Graves disease. CDR3 sequence reads: CASSVRGNTEAFF. CDR3 DNA sequence: TGTGCCAGCAGTGTCCGGGGCAACACTGAAGCTTTCTTT.